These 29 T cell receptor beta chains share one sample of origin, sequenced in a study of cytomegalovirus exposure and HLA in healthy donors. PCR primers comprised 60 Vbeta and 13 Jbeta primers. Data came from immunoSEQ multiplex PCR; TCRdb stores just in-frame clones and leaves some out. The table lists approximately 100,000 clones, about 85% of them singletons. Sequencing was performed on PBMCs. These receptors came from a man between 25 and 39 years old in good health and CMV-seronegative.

Here the CDR3 DNA reads TGTGCCAGCTCACCACCCGGGGTCGACTCCTACGAGCAGTACTTC. Its protein is CASSPPGVDSYEQYF. This chain links TRBV18 with TRBJ2-7; the D gene is possibly TRBD2 (5 bases). The CDR3 has 15 residues. Germline V gene data show CDR1 as KGHSH and CDR2 as LQKENI. Trimming took 0 bases from V and 0 from J, leaving 9 bases between them.

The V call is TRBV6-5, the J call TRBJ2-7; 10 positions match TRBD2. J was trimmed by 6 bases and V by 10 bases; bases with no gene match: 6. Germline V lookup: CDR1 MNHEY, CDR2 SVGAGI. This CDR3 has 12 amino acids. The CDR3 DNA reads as TGTGCCACTTCAGCGGGAGGGCGCGAGCAGTACTTC. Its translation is CATSAGGREQYF.

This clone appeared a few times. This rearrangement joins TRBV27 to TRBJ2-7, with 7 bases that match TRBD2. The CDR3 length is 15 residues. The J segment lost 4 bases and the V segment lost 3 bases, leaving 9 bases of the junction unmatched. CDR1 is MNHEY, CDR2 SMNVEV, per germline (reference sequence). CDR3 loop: CASSFIGGTTYEQYF. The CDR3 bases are TGTGCCAGCAGTTTCATCGGCGGGACTACTTACGAGCAGTACTTC.

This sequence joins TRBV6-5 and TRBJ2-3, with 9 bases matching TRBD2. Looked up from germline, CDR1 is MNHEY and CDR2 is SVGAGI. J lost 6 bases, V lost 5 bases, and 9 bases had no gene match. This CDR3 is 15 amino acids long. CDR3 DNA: TGTGCCAGCAGTCCGGGACTAGCCACAAGGGATACGCAGTATTTT. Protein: CASSPGLATRDTQYF.

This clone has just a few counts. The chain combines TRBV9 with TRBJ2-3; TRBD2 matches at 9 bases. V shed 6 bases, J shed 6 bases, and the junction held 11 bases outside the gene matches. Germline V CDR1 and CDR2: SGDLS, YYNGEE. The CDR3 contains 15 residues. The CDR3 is CASTTGGGASDTQYF. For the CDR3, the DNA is TGTGCCAGCACCACGGGCGGGGGGGCCTCCGATACGCAGTATTTT.

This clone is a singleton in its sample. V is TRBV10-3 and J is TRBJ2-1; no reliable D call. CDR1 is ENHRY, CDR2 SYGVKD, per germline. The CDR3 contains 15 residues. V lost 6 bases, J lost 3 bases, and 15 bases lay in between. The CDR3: CAISPPSLSYNEQFF. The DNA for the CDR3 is TGTGCCATCAGCCCCCCCTCTCTCAGCTACAATGAGCAGTTCTTC.

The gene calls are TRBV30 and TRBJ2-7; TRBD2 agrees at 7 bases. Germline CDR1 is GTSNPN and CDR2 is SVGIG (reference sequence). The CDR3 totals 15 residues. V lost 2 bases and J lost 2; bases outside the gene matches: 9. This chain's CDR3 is CAWSFGPSGPYEQYF. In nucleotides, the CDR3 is TGTGCCTGGAGTTTTGGGCCTAGCGGACCCTACGAGCAGTACTTC. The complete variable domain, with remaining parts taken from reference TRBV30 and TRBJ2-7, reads SQTIHQWPATLVQPVGSPLSLECTVEGTSNPNLYWYRQAAGRGLQLLFYSVGIGQISSEVPQNLSASRPQDRQFILSSKKLLLSDSGFYLCAWSFGPSGPYEQYFGPGTRLTVT.

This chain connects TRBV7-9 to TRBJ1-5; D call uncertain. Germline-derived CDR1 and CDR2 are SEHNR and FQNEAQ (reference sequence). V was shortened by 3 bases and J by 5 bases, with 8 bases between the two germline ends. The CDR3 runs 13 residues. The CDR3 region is CASSFLSDQPQHF. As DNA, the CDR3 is TGTGCCAGCAGCTTCCTATCTGATCAGCCCCAGCATTTT.

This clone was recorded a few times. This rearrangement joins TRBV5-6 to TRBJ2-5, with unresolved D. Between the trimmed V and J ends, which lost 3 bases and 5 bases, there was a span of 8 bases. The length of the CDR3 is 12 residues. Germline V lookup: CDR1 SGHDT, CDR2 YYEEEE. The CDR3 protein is CASSSLRETQYF. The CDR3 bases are TGTGCCAGCAGCTCTTTACGGGAGACCCAGTACTTC.

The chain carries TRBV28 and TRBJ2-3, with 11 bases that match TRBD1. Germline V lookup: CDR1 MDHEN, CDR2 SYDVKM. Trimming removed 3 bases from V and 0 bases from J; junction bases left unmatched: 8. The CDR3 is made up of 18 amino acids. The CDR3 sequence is CASSFGQGARGSTDTQYF. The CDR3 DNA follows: TGTGCCAGCAGTTTCGGACAGGGGGCGCGTGGGAGCACAGATACGCAGTATTTT.

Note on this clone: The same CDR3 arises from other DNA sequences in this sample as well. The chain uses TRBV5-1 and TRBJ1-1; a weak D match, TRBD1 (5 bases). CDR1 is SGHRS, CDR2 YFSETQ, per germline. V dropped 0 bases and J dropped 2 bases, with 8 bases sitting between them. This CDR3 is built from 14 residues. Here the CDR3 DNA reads TGCGCCAGCAGCTTGGGGGGGGGAAACACTGAAGCTTTCTTT. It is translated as CASSLGGGNTEAFF.

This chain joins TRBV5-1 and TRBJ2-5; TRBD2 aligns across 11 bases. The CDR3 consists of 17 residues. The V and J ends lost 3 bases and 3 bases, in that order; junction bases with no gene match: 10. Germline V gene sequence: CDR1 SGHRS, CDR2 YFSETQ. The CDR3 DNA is TGCGCCAGCAGCTGGAGCGGGACTAGCGGCGCCAAAGAGACCCAGTACTTC. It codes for CASSWSGTSGAKETQYF.

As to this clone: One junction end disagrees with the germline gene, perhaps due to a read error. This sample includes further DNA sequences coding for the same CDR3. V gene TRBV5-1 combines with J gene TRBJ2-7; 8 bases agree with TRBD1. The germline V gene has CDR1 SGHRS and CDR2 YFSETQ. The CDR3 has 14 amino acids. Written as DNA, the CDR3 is TGCGCCAGCAGCTTTGGACAGGGAGGCTACGAGCAGTATTTC. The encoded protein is CASSFGQGGYEQYF.

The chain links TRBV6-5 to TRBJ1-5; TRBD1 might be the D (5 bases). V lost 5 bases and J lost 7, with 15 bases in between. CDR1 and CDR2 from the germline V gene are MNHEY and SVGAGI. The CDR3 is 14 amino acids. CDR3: CASSTRREGQPQHF. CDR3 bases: TGTGCCAGCAGTACCCGGAGGGAGGGGCAGCCCCAGCATTTT.

CDR3 in DNA: TGTGCCAGCAGTTTATTTGCCCCCGGACAGAGTGAAAAACTGTTTTTT. The encoded protein is CASSLFAPGQSEKLFF. The J gene is TRBJ1-4, the V gene TRBV27, with D possibly matching TRBD1 (6 bases). Germline V lookup: CDR1 MNHEY, CDR2 SMNVEV (reference sequence). V dropped 1 base and J dropped 7 bases, with 16 bases sitting between them. This CDR3 is 16 amino acids long.

The CDR3 DNA sequence: TGTGCCAGCAGCTTAGGGAGGTCGAACACCGGGGAGCTGTTTTTT. Its translation is CASSLGRSNTGELFF. The chain recombines TRBV7-6 with TRBJ2-2; D might be TRBD2 (5 bases). Germline loops: CDR1 SGHVS, CDR2 FNYEAQ. This CDR3 is 15 amino acids long. V was shortened by 1 base and J by 0 bases, with 6 bases between the two germline ends.

The CDR3 spells CASSLEGGNTEAFF. In nucleotides, the CDR3 is TGTGCCAGCAGTTTAGAGGGCGGGAACACTGAAGCTTTCTTT. This chain uses TRBV28 with TRBJ1-1; D gene unclear. The CDR3 totals 14 residues. V was clipped by 2 bases and J by 1 base, with 8 bases between them. Germline CDR1 MDHEN, CDR2 SYDVKM.

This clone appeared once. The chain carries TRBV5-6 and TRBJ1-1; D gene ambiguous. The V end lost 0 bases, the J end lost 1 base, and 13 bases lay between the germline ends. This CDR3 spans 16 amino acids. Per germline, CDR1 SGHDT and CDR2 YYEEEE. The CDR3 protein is CASSLEAVSRNTEAFF. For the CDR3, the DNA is TGTGCCAGCAGCTTGGAGGCGGTTTCGCGGAACACTGAAGCTTTCTTT.

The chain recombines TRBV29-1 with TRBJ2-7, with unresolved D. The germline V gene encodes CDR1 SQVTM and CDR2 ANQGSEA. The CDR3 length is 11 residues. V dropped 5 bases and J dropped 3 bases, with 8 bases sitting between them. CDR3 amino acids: CSVFSGYEQYF. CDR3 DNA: TGCAGCGTTTTTTCGGGCTACGAGCAGTACTTC.

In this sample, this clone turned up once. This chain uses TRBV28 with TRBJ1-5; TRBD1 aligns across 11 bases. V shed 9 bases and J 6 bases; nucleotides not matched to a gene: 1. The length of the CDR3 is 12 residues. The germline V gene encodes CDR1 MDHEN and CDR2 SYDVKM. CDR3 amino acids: CARGTGGQPQHF. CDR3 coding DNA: TGTGCCAGGGGGACAGGGGGTCAGCCCCAGCATTTT.

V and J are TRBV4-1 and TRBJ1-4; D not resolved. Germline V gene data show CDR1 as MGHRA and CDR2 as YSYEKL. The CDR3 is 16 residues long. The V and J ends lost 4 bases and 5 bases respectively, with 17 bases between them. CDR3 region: CASSRNPRRKNEKLFF. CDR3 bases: TGCGCCAGCAGCCGTAACCCCAGGAGGAAGAATGAAAAACTGTTTTTT.

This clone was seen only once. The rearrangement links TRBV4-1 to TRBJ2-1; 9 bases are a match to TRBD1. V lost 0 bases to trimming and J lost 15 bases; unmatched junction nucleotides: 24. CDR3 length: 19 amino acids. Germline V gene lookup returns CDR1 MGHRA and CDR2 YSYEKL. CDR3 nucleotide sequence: TGCGCCAGCAGCCAAGATCCCTTCCTAAGGGACAGGGATAAGCGGGTACGGTTCTTC. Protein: CASSQDPFLRDRDKRVRFF.

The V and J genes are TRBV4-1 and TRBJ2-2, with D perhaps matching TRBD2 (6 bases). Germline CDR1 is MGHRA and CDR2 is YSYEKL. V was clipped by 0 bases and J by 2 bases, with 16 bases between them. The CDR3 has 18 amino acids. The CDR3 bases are TGCGCCAGCAGCCAAGATCCCGTGGCTAGCGTAAACACCGGGGAGCTGTTTTTT. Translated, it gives CASSQDPVASVNTGELFF.

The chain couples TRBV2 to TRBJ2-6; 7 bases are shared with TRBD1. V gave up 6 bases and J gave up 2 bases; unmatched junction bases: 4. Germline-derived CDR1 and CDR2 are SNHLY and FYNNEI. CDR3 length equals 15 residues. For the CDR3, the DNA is TGTGCCAGCAGGATAGACAGGGCTGGGGCCAACGTCCTGACTTTC. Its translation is CASRIDRAGANVLTF. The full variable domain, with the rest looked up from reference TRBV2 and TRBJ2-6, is EPEVTQTPSHQVTQMGQEVILRCVPISNHLYFYWYRQILGQKVEFLVSFYNNEISEKSEIFDDQFSVERPDGSNFTLKIRSTKLEDSAMYFCASRIDRAGANVLTFGAGSRLTVL.

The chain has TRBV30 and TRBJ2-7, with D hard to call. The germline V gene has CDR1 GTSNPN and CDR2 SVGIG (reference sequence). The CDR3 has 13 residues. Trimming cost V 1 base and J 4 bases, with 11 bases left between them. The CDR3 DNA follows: TGTGCCTGGAGTGCGTCAAGTGAGTACGAGCAGTACTTC. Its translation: CAWSASSEYEQYF.

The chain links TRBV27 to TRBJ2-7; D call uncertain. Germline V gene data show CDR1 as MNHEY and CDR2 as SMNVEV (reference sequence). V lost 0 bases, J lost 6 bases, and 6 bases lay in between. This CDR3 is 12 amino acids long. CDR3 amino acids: CASSLSGREQYF. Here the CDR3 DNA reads TGTGCCAGCAGTTTATCTGGGCGCGAGCAGTACTTC.

The CDR3 region has the DNA TGTGCCAGCAGCTTAGGATGGGGCACCGAGCAGTACTTC. Its translation is CASSLGWGTEQYF. The chain uses TRBV11-1 and TRBJ2-7; a weak D match, TRBD1 (5 bases). Per germline, CDR1 SGHAT and CDR2 FQDESV (reference sequence). Trimming took 1 base from V and 6 from J, leaving 10 bases between them. CDR3 size: 13 residues.

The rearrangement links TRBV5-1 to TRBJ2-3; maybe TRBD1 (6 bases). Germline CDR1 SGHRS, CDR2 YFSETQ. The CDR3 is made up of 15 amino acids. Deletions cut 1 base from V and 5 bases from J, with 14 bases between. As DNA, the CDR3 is TGCGCCAGCAGCTTGTTAGGGGGTGCAATAGATACGCAGTATTTT. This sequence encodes CASSLLGGAIDTQYF.

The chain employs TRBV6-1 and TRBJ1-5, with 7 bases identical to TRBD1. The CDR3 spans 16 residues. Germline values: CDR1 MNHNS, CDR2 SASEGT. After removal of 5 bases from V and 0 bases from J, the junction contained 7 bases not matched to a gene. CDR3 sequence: CASSKDREYSNQPQHF. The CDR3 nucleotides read TGTGCCAGCAGTAAAGACAGGGAATATAGCAATCAGCCCCAGCATTTT.